This T cell receptor (beta chain) was identified in a study of OX40 agonist ivuxolimab in advanced cancers. Study information: Patients received the agonistic anti-OX40 (CD134) antibody ivuxolimab. Earlier treatment with anti-PD-1, anti-PD-L1 or anti-CTLA-4 was permitted, and over 35% had received some. The study, taken as a whole, reports: There were also nonresponders showing low normalized T-cell clonal expansion.

The CDR3 has 14 residues. V lost 0 bases and J 4 bases, leaving 9 bases between the germline ends. Looked up from germline, CDR1 is LNHNV and CDR2 is YYDKDF (reference sequence). Blood sampling was done at baseline, cycle 4 day 1, and cycle 7 day 1. Using immunoSEQ multiplex PCR, the repertoire was profiled, and TCRdb retains in-frame clones only, with some absent. The sample lists about 51,000 clones; around nine tenths were seen once. Of note for this clone: Its antigen remains unknown.

The starting material was CD4+ or CD8+ T cells sorted from blood, obtained in a trial of the OX40 agonist ivuxolimab. This chain connects TRBV15 to TRBJ1-1; the D is unclear. The receptor comes from an adult with an advanced solid tumor such as melanoma, head and neck, liver or kidney cancer. CDR3 sequence (DNA): TGTGCCACCAGCAGAGATGGGGTGCGCACTGAAGCTTTCTTT. It specifies CATSRDGVRTEAFF.